Listed below are T cell receptor beta chains from one sample, sequenced in a study of T cells in Graves' hyperthyroidism and ophthalmopathy. TCRdb itself ran the multiplex PCR reads through MiXCR, one entry per CDR3 protein. This sample has roughly 180,000 distinct CDR3 sequences; less than 10% occur once, and the top ten carry around 20%. What was sequenced was blood. The receptors originated from a woman between 18 and 30 years old with Graves' hyperthyroidism that later progressed to Graves' ophthalmopathy. CDR3s include the opening cysteine and the closing phenylalanine or tryptophan.

V gene	J gene	CDR3 protein
TRBV20-1	TRBJ2-5	CSASTGGFSETQYF
TRBV5-4	TRBJ1-1	CASSLGNRGNTEAFF
TRBV20-1	TRBJ1-2	CSASLLRIGGYTF
TRBV4-1	TRBJ2-1	CASSQRGVRGYNEQFF
TRBV29-1	TRBJ1-2	CSADREGNGYTF
TRBV7-9	TRBJ2-1	CASSLGGRVLGNEQFF
TRBV30	TRBJ1-6	CAWNPGVPSVNSPLHF
TRBV10-3	TRBJ2-3	CAISQPTEGRTDTQYF
TRBV6-1	TRBJ2-2	CASSRLAGNTGELFF
TRBV7-2	TRBJ1-5	CASSLEQGGGQPQHF
TRBV20-1	TRBJ1-1	CSANQPTAENTEAFF
TRBV6-1	TRBJ1-1	CASSANRVNTEAFF
TRBV2	TRBJ1-5	CASSPGRGTNQPQHF
TRBV28	TRBJ2-3	CASSPTSGLTDTQYF
TRBV6-4	TRBJ1-1	CASSEPPDRVNTEAFF
TRBV24-1	TRBJ2-5	CATSAGGRETQYF
TRBV20-1	TRBJ2-7	CSARVFVRETSYEQYF
TRBV7-6	TRBJ2-7	CASSPPLGATDYEQYF
TRBV27	TRBJ1-4	CASSNQRDRGVGKLFF
TRBV3-1	TRBJ2-1	CASSQGAGGGYNEQFF
TRBV9	TRBJ1-1	CASSVRQVDTEAFF
TRBV20-1	TRBJ2-3	CSASLREAYTDTQYF
TRBV29-1	TRBJ2-7	CSVSDSYEQYF
TRBV9	TRBJ1-3	CASSPIQGITGNTIYF
TRBV6-6	TRBJ2-7	CASSYSADRRGYEQYF
TRBV19	TRBJ2-7	CASSIDGGTYEQYF
TRBV12-3/TRBV12-4	TRBJ2-4	CASSLRSGSVGNIQYF
TRBV25-1	TRBJ2-7	CASSESDSYEQYF
TRBV20-1	TRBJ2-5	CSATQGEETQYF
TRBV30	TRBJ1-3	CAWSVGVTGSGNTIYF
TRBV11-2	TRBJ2-7	CASSLGRGDLSYEQYF
TRBV7-8	TRBJ2-5	CASSPPSWAQETQYF